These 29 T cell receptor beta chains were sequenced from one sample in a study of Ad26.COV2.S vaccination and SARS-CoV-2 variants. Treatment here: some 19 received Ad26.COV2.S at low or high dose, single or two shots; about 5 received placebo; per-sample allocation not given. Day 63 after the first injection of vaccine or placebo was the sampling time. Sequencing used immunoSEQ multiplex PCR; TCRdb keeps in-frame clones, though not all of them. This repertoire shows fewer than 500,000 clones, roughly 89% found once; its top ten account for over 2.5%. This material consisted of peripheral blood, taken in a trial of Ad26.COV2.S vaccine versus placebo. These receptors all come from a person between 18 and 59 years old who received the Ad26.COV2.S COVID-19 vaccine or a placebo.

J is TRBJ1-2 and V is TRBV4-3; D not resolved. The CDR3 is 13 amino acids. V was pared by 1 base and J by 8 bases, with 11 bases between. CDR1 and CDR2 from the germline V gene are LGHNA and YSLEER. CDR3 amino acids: CASSQARESGYTF. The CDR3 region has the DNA TGCGCCAGCAGCCAAGCTAGGGAGAGCGGCTACACCTTC.

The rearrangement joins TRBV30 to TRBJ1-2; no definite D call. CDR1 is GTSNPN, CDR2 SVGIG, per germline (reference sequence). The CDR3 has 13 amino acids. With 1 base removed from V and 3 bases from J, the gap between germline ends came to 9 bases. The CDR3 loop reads CAWSARLDYGYTF. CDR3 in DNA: TGTGCCTGGAGTGCCCGCCTGGACTATGGCTACACCTTC. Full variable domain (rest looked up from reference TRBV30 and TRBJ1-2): SQTIHQWPATLVQPVGSPLSLECTVEGTSNPNLYWYRQAAGRGLQLLFYSVGIGQISSEVPQNLSASRPQDRQFILSSKKLLLSDSGFYLCAWSARLDYGYTFGSGTRLTVV.

The CDR3 coding sequence is TGTGCCAGCAGCTTAGCCCTGTATAGCAATCAGCCCCAGCATTTT. It specifies CASSLALYSNQPQHF. J is TRBJ1-5 and V is TRBV7-2; D is uncertain. V lost 0 bases and J lost 0, with 6 bases in between. There are 15 residues in the CDR3. Germline CDR1 reads SGHTA; CDR2 reads FQGNSA.

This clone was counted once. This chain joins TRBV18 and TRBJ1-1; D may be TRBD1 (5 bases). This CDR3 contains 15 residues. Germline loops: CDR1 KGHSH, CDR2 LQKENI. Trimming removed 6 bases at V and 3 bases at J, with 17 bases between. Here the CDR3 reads CASSPRGGGDTEAFF. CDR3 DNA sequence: TGTGCCAGCTCCCCCCGCGGGGGAGGGGACACTGAAGCTTTCTTT.

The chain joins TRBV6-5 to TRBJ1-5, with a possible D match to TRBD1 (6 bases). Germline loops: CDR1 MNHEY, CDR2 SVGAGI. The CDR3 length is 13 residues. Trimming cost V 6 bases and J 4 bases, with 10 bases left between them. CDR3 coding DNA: TGTGCCAGCAGAAGGGGGTCGAATCAGCCCCAGCATTTT. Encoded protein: CASRRGSNQPQHF.

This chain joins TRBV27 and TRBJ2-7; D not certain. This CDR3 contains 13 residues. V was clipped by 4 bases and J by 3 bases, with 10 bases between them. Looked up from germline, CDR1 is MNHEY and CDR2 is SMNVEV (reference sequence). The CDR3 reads CASSSTLGYEQYV. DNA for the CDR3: TGTGCCAGCAGTTCAACGTTGGGCTACGAGCAGTACGTC.

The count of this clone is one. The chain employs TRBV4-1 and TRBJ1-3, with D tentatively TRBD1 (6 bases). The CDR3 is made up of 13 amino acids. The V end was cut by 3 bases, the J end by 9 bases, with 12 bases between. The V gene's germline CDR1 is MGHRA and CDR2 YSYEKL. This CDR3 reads CASSQDRQATIYF. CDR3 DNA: TGCGCCAGCAGCCAGGATCGACAGGCCACCATATATTTT.

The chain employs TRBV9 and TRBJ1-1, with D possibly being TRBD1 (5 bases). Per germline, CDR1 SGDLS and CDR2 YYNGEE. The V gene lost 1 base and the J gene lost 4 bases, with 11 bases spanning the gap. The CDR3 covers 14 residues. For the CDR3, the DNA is TGTGCCAGCAGCGTACAGGGTTGGAGCACTGAAGCTTTCTTT. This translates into CASSVQGWSTEAFF. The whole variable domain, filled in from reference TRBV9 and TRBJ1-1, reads DSGVTQTPKHLITATGQRVTLRCSPRSGDLSVYWYQQSLDQGLQFLIQYYNGEERAKGNILERFSAQQFPDLHSELNLSSLELGDSALYFCASSVQGWSTEAFFGQGTRLTVV.

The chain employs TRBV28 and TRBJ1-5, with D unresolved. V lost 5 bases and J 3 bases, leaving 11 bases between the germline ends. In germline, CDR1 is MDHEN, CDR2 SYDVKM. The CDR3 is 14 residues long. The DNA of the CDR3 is TGTGCCAGCAGTACGGGCCGACTCAATCAGCCCCAGCATTTT. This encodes CASSTGRLNQPQHF. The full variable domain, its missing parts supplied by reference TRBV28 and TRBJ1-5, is DVKVTQSSRYLVKRTGEKVFLECVQDMDHENMFWYRQDPGLGLRLIYFSYDVKMKEKGDIPEGYSVSREKKERFSLILESASTNQTSMYLCASSTGRLNQPQHFGDGTRLSIL.

In DNA, the CDR3 is TGCGCCAGCAGCCCAGGGACAGGGGGCAGGTATTTT. Its protein is CASSPGTGGRYF. V is TRBV5-1 and J is TRBJ2-3, with 12 bases lining up with TRBD1. Germline V CDR1 and CDR2: SGHRS, YFSETQ. The CDR3 is made up of 12 amino acids. After removal of 4 bases from V and 14 bases from J, the junction contained 5 bases not matched to a gene.

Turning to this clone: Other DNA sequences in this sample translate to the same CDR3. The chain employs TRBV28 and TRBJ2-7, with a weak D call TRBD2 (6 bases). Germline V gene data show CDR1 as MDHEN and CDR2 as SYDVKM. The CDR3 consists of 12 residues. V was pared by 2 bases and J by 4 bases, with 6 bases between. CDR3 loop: CASSLGGYEQYV. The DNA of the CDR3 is TGTGCCAGCAGTTTAGGAGGGTACGAGCAGTACGTC.

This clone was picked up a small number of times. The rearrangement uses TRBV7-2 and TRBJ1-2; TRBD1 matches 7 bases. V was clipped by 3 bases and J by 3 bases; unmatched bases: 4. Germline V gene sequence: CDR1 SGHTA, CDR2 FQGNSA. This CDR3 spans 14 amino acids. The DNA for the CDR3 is TGTGCCAGCAGCTTCCTTCAGGGGGACTATGGCTACACCTTC. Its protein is CASSFLQGDYGYTF.

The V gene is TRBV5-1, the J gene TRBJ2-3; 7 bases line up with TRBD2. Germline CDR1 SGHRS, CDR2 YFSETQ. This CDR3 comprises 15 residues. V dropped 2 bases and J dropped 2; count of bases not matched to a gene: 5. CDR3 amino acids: CASSFGLAATDTQYF. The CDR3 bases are TGCGCCAGCAGCTTCGGGCTAGCGGCCACAGATACGCAGTATTTT. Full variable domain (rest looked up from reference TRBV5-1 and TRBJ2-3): KAGVTQTPRYLIKTRGQQVTLSCSPISGHRSVSWYQQTPGQGLQFLFEYFSETQRNKGNFPGRFSGRQFSNSRSEMNVSTLELGDSALYLCASSFGLAATDTQYFGPGTRLTVL.

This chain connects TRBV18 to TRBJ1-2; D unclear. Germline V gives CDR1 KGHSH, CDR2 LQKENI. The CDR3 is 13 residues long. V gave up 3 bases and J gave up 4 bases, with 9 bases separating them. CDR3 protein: CASSPPGVYGYTF. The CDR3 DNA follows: TGTGCCAGCTCACCCCCCGGGGTCTATGGCTACACCTTC.

CDR3 residues: CASSFGSNTEAFF. CDR3 nucleotides: TGCGCCAGCAGCTTCGGATCGAACACTGAAGCTTTCTTT. V is TRBV5-1 and J is TRBJ1-1; unclear D gene. The V and J ends lost 2 bases and 1 base respectively, with 6 bases between them. The CDR3 is 13 amino acids. Germline CDR1 SGHRS, CDR2 YFSETQ.

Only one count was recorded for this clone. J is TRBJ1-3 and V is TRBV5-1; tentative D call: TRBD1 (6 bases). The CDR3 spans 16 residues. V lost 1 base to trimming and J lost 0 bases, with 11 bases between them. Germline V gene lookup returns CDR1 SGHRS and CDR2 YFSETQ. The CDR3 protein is CASSLIGQFSGNTIYF. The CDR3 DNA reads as TGCGCCAGCAGCTTGATCGGACAGTTCTCTGGAAACACCATATATTTT.

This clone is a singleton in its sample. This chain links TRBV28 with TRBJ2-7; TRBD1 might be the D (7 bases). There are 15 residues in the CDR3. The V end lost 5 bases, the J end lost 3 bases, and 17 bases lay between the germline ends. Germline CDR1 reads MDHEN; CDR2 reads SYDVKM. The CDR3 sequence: CASSAYAGQYYEQYF. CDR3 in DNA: TGTGCCAGCAGTGCCTATGCGGGACAGTACTACGAGCAGTACTTC.

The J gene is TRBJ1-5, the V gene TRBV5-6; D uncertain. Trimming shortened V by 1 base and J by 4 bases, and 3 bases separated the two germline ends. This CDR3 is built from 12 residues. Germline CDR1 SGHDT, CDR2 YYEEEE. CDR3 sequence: CASSLNNQPQHF. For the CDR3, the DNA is TGTGCCAGCAGCTTGAATAATCAGCCCCAGCATTTT. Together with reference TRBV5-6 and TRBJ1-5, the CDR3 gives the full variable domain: DAGVTQSPTHLIKTRGQQVTLRCSPKSGHDTVSWYQQALGQGPQFIFQYYEEEERQRGNFPDRFSGHQFPNYSSELNVNALLLGDSALYLCASSLNNQPQHFGDGTRLSIL.

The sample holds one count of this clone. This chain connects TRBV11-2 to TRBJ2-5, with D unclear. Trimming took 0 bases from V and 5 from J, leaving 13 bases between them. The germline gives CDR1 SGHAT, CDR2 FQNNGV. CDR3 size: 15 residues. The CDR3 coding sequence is TGTGCCAGCAGCTTAGAGGCCCGATCCGGGGAGACCCAGTACTTC. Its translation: CASSLEARSGETQYF.

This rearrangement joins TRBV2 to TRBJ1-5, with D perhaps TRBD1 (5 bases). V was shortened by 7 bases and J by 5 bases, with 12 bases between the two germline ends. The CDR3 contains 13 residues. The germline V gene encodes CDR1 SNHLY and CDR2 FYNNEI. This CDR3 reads CASMGGRDQPQHF. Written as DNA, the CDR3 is TGTGCCAGCATGGGGGGAAGGGATCAGCCCCAGCATTTT.

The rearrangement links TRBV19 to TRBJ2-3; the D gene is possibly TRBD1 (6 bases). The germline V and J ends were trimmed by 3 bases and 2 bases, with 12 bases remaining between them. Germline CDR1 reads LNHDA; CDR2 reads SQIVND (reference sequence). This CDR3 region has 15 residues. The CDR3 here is CASSIEGGDTDTQYF. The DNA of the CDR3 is TGTGCCAGTAGTATTGAAGGGGGAGACACAGATACGCAGTATTTT.

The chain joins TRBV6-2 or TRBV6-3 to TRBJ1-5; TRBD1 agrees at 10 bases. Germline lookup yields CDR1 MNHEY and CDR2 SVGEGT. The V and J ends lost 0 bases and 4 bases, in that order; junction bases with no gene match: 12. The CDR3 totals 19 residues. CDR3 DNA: TGTGCCAGCAGTTACTCGGGGTACCGGGACAGGGGCCAAAATCAGCCCCAGCATTTT. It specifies CASSYSGYRDRGQNQPQHF.

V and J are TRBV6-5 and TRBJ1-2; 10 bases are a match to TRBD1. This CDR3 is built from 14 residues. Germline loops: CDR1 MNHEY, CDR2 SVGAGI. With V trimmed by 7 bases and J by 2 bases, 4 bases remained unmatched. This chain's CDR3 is CASIQTGGNYGYTF. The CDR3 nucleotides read TGTGCCAGCATACAGACAGGGGGCAACTATGGCTACACCTTC.

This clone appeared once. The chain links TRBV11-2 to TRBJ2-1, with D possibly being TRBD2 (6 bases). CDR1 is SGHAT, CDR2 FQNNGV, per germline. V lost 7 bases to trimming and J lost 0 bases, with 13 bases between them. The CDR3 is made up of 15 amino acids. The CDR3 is CASTRAGNSYNEQFF. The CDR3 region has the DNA TGTGCCAGCACCCGGGCGGGGAACTCCTACAATGAGCAGTTCTTC.

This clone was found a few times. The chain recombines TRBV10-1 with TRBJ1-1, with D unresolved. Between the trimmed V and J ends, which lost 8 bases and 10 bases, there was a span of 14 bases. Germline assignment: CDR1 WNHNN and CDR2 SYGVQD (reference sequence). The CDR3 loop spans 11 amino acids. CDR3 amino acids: CASGGRRGAFF. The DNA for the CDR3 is TGCGCCAGCGGCGGACGACGGGGAGCTTTCTTT.

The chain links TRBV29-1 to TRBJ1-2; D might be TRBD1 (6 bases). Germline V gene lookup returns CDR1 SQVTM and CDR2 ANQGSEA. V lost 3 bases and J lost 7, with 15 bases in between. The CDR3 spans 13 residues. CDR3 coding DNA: TGCAGCGTTGACACAGGGCATCGGGGTGGCTACACCTTC. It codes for CSVDTGHRGGYTF.

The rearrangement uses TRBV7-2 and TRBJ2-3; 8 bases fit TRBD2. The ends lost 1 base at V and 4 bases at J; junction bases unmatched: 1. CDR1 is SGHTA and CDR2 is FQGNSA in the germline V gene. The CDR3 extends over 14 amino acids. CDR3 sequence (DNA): TGTGCCAGCAGCTTAGGGCGGGAGGCAGATACGCAGTATTTT. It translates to CASSLGREADTQYF.

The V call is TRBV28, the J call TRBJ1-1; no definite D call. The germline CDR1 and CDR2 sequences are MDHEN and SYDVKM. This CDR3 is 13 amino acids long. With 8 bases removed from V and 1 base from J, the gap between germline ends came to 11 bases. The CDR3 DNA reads TGTGCCAGCTCTCGGACCTCGAACACTGAAGCTTTCTTT. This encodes CASSRTSNTEAFF. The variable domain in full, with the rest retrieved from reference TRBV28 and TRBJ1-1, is DVKVTQSSRYLVKRTGEKVFLECVQDMDHENMFWYRQDPGLGLRLIYFSYDVKMKEKGDIPEGYSVSREKKERFSLILESASTNQTSMYLCASSRTSNTEAFFGQGTRLTVV.

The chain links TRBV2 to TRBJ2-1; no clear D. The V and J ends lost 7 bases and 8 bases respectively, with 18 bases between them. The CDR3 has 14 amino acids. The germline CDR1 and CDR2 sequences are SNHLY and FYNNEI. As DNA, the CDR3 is TGTGCCAGCAACCCCCCACTACGCCGGGATGAGCAGTTCTTC. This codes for CASNPPLRRDEQFF.